The 5 T cell receptor beta chains below come from one sample, sequenced in a study of blood T cell repertoires in COVID-19. Repertoires were generated with immunoSEQ multiplex PCR, while TCRdb's copy carries only in-frame clones and drops some. In the table there are about 130,000 clones, approximately 77% of which are singletons. The sequencing input was peripheral blood. The receptor set was obtained from an elderly man with acute or convalescent COVID-19.

J is TRBJ2-3 and V is TRBV10-3, with a possible D match to TRBD1 (6 bases). V was shortened by 5 bases and J by 2 bases, with 14 bases between the two germline ends. The CDR3 totals 15 residues. CDR1 is ENHRY and CDR2 is SYGVKD in the germline V gene. The CDR3 loop is CAISKYREITDTQYF. For the CDR3, the DNA is TGTGCCATCAGTAAATACAGGGAAATCACAGATACGCAGTATTTT.

This clone was seen a few times. The chain couples TRBV5-1 to TRBJ1-1; perhaps TRBD1 as D (5 bases). The V and J ends lost 4 bases and 1 base respectively, with 14 bases between them. Germline loops: CDR1 SGHRS, CDR2 YFSETQ. The CDR3 is 15 residues long. The CDR3 spells CASSPRAGENTEAFF. The CDR3 DNA reads as TGCGCCAGCAGCCCCAGGGCGGGGGAGAACACTGAAGCTTTCTTT.

This clone came up once. This chain's CDR3 is CASSPLRNTEAFF. CDR3 DNA sequence: TGTGCCAGCAGCCCCCTCCGGAACACTGAAGCTTTCTTT. The rearrangement uses TRBV7-8 and TRBJ1-1; unclear D gene. This CDR3 spans 13 amino acids. Trimming left V 5 bases short and J 1 base short, with 8 bases between. Germline V gene sequence: CDR1 SGHVS, CDR2 FQNEAQ.

The V and J genes are TRBV7-7 and TRBJ2-5; D ambiguous. Between the trimmed V and J ends, which lost 5 bases and 5 bases, there was a span of 12 bases. The V gene's germline CDR1 is SSHAT and CDR2 FNYEAQ (reference sequence). CDR3 length: 13 residues. As DNA, the CDR3 is TGTGCCAGCAGCCGCCAACGGGTGGAGACCCAGTACTTC. This encodes CASSRQRVETQYF.

The table lists this clone with a count of one. V is TRBV21-1 and J is TRBJ2-5; the DNA was not used to check the table's D call, TRBD2. TRBV21-1 is shown as a pseudogene. The CDR3 has 17 amino acids. CDR3 protein: CASSKEGETPHEETQYF. For the CDR3, the DNA is TGTGCCAGCAGCAAAGAGGGAGAAACACCTCACGAGGAGACCCAGTACTTC.